This TCR beta chain was sequenced during a study of OX40 agonist ivuxolimab in advanced cancers. Study background: Given to patients was ivuxolimab, an agonistic anti-OX40 (CD134) antibody. From about 23 to 85 years was the age range, with a mean of roughly 59 years, and about 83% were male. Whole-study results and caveats: Certain nonresponding patients likewise had low normalized T-cell clonal expansion.

Worth noting for this clone: Its specificity is not known.

Libraries were prepared by immunoSEQ multiplex PCR; TCRdb keeps only in-frame clonotypes and omits some of them. The table includes about 77,000 clones, more than 80% detected once. The V gene lost 6 bases and the J gene lost 0 bases, with 17 bases spanning the gap. The CDR3 is 15 residues long. The V gene's germline CDR1 is SQVTM and CDR2 ANQGSEA. The study sampled blood at baseline, cycle 4 day 1, and cycle 7 day 1. The sequence derives from an adult with an advanced solid tumor such as melanoma, head and neck, liver or kidney cancer. The sample in question was CD4+ or CD8+ T cells sorted from blood, obtained in a trial of the OX40 agonist ivuxolimab. J is TRBJ1-2 and V is TRBV29-1; D gene uncertain. CDR3 DNA: TGCAGCGTGGGCGGGATGGTAGGGTCTAACTATGGCTACACCTTC. This translates into CSVGGMVGSNYGYTF.